This T cell receptor (beta chain) derives from a study of T cell repertoires in cytomegalovirus infection. On the study more broadly: Indicated by public TCR beta signatures were CMV infection and matching HLA type. Findings and caveats of the study: HLA-C-restricted CMV clonotypes gave the most frequent clonotype in two of eight donors. CMV carriers with the relevant HLA were identified by cumulative public TCR beta family frequency.

Each CDR3 protein is one row after TCRdb ran MiXCR on the reads. The table includes 350,000 to 550,000 distinct CDR3 sequences, approximately 33% detected once. The CDR3 runs to 12 residues. Trimming took off 4 bases at V and 3 bases at J, with 7 bases between the two ends. CDR1 is MDHEN, CDR2 SYDVKM, per germline. On this clonotype: No antigen is known for it.

Sequencing was done on a sample of PBMCs. This TCR was recovered from a human donor in good health (CMV status not recorded). Some clones in this sample may be carry-over from other donors' samples. The gene calls are TRBV28 and TRBJ2-7; no clear D. As DNA, the CDR3 is TGTGCCAGCAGTTCCCTAGGCTACGAGCAGTACTTC. Its translation is CASSSLGYEQYF.